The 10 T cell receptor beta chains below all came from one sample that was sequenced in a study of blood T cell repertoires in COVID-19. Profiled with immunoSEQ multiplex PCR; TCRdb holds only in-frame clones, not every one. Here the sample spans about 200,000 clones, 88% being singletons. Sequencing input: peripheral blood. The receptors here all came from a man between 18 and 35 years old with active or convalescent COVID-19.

The CDR3 bases are TGTGCCAGCAGTGTTGGGCTTGTTGAGCAGTTCTTC. This gives the protein CASSVGLVEQFF. V usage is TRBV2 and J usage is TRBJ2-1, with unresolved D. The CDR3 sequence is 12 residues long. Trimming took off 4 bases at V and 9 bases at J, with 10 bases between the two ends. The germline V gene has CDR1 SNHLY and CDR2 FYNNEI.

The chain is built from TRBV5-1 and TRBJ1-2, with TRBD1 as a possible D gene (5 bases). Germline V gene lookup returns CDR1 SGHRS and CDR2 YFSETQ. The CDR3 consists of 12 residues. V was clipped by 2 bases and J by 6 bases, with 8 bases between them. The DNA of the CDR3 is TGCGCCAGCAGCTTTCAGGGTGATGGCTACACCTTC. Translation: CASSFQGDGYTF.

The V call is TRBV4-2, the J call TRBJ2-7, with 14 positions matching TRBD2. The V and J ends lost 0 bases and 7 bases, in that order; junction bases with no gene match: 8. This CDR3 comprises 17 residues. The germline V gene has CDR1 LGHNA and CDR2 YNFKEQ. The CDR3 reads CASSQDYKGLAGAEQYF. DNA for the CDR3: TGTGCCAGCAGCCAAGACTATAAGGGACTAGCGGGAGCTGAGCAGTACTTC.

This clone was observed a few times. The CDR3 DNA reads as TGTGCCAGCTCACCTCCGGGGTCCCACTCCTACAATGAGCAGTTCTTC. It codes for CASSPPGSHSYNEQFF. J is TRBJ2-1 and V is TRBV18; the D gene is possibly TRBD2 (5 bases). V shed 3 bases and J shed 0 bases, with 12 bases lying between them. The CDR3 has 16 amino acids. In germline, CDR1 is KGHSH, CDR2 LQKENI.

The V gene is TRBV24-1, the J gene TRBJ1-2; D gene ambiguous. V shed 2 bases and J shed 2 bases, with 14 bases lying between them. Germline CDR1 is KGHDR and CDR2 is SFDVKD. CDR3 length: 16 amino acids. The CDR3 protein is CATSDSTFWENYGYTF. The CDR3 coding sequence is TGTGCCACCAGTGATTCCACTTTCTGGGAGAACTATGGCTACACCTTC.

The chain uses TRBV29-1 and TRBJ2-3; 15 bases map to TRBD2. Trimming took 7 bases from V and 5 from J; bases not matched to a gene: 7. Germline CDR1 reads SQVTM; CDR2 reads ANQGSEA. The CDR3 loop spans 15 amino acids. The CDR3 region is CSGRTSGGAGDTQYF. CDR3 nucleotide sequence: TGCAGCGGGCGGACTAGCGGGGGGGCAGGAGATACGCAGTATTTT.

The CDR3 DNA follows: TGCGCCAGCAGCTGGAGAACAGGGGGCGAAGGAAACACCATATATTTT. Its translation is CASSWRTGGEGNTIYF. The J gene is TRBJ1-3, the V gene TRBV5-1; 9 bases line up with TRBD1. Germline-derived CDR1 and CDR2 are SGHRS and YFSETQ. The CDR3 has 16 residues. Trimming removed 3 bases from V and 4 bases from J; junction bases left unmatched: 8.

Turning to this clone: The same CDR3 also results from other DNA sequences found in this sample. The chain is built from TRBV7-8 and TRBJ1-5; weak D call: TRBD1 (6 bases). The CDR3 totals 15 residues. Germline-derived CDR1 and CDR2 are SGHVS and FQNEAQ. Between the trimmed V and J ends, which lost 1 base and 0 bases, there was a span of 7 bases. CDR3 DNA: TGTGCCAGCAGCTTAGAGGACAGTAGCAATCAGCCCCAGCATTTT. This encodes CASSLEDSSNQPQHF. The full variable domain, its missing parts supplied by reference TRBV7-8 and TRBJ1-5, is GAGVSQSPRYKVAKRGQDVALRCDPISGHVSLFWYQQALGQGPEFLTYFQNEAQLDKSGLPSDRFFAERPEGSVSTLKIQRTQQEDSAVYLCASSLEDSSNQPQHFGDGTRLSIL.

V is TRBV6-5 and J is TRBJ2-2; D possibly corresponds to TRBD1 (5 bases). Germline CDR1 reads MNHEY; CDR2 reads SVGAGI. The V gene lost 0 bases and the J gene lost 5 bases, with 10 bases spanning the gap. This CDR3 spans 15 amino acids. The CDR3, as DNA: TGTGCCAGCAGTTACTCTCCAGGACAAACCGGGGAGCTGTTTTTT. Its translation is CASSYSPGQTGELFF.

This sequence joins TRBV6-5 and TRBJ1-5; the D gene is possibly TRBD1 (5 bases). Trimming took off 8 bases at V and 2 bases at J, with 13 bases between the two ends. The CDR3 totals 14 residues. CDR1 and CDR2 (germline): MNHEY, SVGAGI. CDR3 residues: CASLLGVRNQPQHF. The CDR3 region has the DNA TGTGCCAGCCTGTTAGGGGTTCGCAATCAGCCCCAGCATTTT.